One T cell receptor beta chain is described in this entry. No antigen is known for it. The germline V gene has CDR1 LNHDA and CDR2 SQIVND (reference sequence). CDR3 length equals 19 residues. V dropped 4 bases and J dropped 0; count of bases not matched to a gene: 11. This entry belongs to a study of vaccination and CD4 T cells after COVID-19. Cultured CD4+ T-cell DNA underwent Oncomine TCR Beta short-read sequencing. CD4+ T cells were cultured, and genomic DNA was extracted from them. Each CDR3 protein is one row after TCRdb ran MiXCR on the PCR reads. This sample has around 26,000 distinct CDR3 sequences, with about 50% found just once. Noted treatment: roughly 11-day PBMC culture with coronavirus spike peptide pools or control peptides (ViraFEST assay). The absence of any prior SARS-CoV-2 infection in healthy vaccine recipients was confirmed by nucleocapsid antibody tests that came back negative both before and after vaccination.

This receptor was obtained from a human donor who received a COVID-19 vaccine. This sample comprised CD4+ T cells from blood, cultured in vitro, obtained before SARS-CoV-2 vaccination. This chain connects TRBV19 to TRBJ1-5; 11 bases are shared with TRBD1. CDR3 protein: CASSTPTGQGAYSNQPQHF. Here the CDR3 DNA reads TGTGCCAGTAGTACACCGACCGGACAGGGGGCTTATAGCAATCAGCCCCAGCATTTT.